Each of the 30 T cell receptor beta chains below was sequenced from the same sample in a study of blood T cell repertoires in COVID-19. Sequencing used immunoSEQ multiplex PCR; TCRdb keeps in-frame clones, though not all of them. The sample comprises 70,000 or so clones, under 95% of which are singletons, and 8.5% rests with the top ten. Sequenced material: peripheral blood. The receptors originated from a human donor in a cohort sampled during active COVID-19.

The rearrangement links TRBV18 to TRBJ1-5, with D tentatively TRBD1 (6 bases). V lost 6 bases, J lost 6 bases, and 18 bases lay in between. The CDR3 consists of 15 residues. Germline values: CDR1 KGHSH, CDR2 LQKENI. The CDR3 region has the DNA TGTGCCAGCTCCACCAGATCAGGGGCCCGTCAGCCCCAGCATTTT. Translating it yields CASSTRSGARQPQHF.

CDR3 loop: CASSPQSRDSSGRFF. CDR3 DNA sequence: TGTGCCAGCAGCCCTCAGTCCCGGGACAGTTCCGGGCGGTTCTTC. J is TRBJ2-1 and V is TRBV11-2, with 7 nucleotides matching TRBD1. The CDR3 consists of 15 residues. Germline V gene sequence: CDR1 SGHAT, CDR2 FQNNGV. After removal of 5 bases from V and 15 bases from J, the junction contained 19 bases not matched to a gene.

This chain uses TRBV30 with TRBJ2-6; D unclear. This CDR3 spans 11 amino acids. Trimming removed 4 bases at V and 6 bases at J, with 4 bases between. CDR1 and CDR2 (germline): GTSNPN, SVGIG (reference sequence). The chain's CDR3 is CAWTEANVLTF. CDR3 sequence (DNA): TGTGCCTGGACAGAGGCCAACGTCCTGACTTTC. The full variable domain, with the rest looked up from reference TRBV30 and TRBJ2-6, is SQTIHQWPATLVQPVGSPLSLECTVEGTSNPNLYWYRQAAGRGLQLLFYSVGIGQISSEVPQNLSASRPQDRQFILSSKKLLLSDSGFYLCAWTEANVLTFGAGSRLTVL.

V is TRBV10-3 and J is TRBJ2-7, with 8 nucleotides matching TRBD1. CDR1 and CDR2 (germline): ENHRY, SYGVKD. The CDR3 has 13 amino acids. The V gene end was trimmed by 3 bases and the J gene end by 4 bases; junction bases not matched to a gene: 2. For the CDR3, the DNA is TGTGCCATCAGTGAAAACAGGGGGTACGAGCAGTACTTC. This gives the protein CAISENRGYEQYF.

The V call is TRBV10-3, the J call TRBJ1-2; 10 positions agree with TRBD1. V lost 3 bases to trimming and J lost 0 bases; unmatched junction nucleotides: 19. This CDR3 is 21 amino acids long. The germline CDR1 and CDR2 sequences are ENHRY and SYGVKD. The CDR3 sequence: CAISDYLILSGQGRTNYGYTF. The CDR3 coding sequence is TGTGCCATCAGTGATTACCTGATCCTGTCGGGACAGGGGAGAACTAACTATGGCTACACCTTC.

The chain's CDR3 is CASSLRSADNNSPLHF. The CDR3 DNA sequence: TGTGCCAGCAGCTTAAGGTCCGCGGATAATAATTCACCCCTCCACTTT. The rearrangement uses TRBV7-3 and TRBJ1-6; D remains ambiguous. This CDR3 is built from 16 residues. Germline CDR1 SGHTA, CDR2 FQGTGA. Trimming removed 1 base at V and 5 bases at J, with 12 bases between.

The chain links TRBV2 to TRBJ2-3, with 10 positions matching TRBD2. The CDR3 sequence is 16 residues long. After removal of 8 bases from V and 6 bases from J, the junction contained 14 bases not matched to a gene. CDR1 is SNHLY, CDR2 FYNNEI, per germline. In DNA form, the CDR3 reads TGTGCCAGCCGACTGCTAGCGGGGGCCCCCTGGGATACGCAGTATTTT. It encodes CASRLLAGAPWDTQYF.

J is TRBJ2-7 and V is TRBV21-1; the tabulated D call, TRBD1, remains unverified against the DNA. TRBV21-1 is deemed a pseudogene. This CDR3 comprises 13 residues. The CDR3 loop is CASSKEMSGEQYF. The DNA of the CDR3 is TGTGCCAGCAGCAAAGAAATGTCAGGGGAACAGTACTTC.

In this sample, this clone turned up once. V gene TRBV12-3 or TRBV12-4 combines with J gene TRBJ2-7, with D uncertain. With 1 base removed from V and 1 base from J, the gap between germline ends came to 5 bases. There are 13 residues in the CDR3. The CDR3 protein is CASSLVGSYEQYF. CDR3 in DNA: TGTGCCAGCAGTTTAGTCGGTTCCTACGAGCAGTACTTC.

The chain has TRBV2 and TRBJ2-7; a weak D match, TRBD1 (6 bases). The CDR3 length is 12 residues. The V and J ends lost 10 bases and 5 bases respectively, with 15 bases between them. Germline CDR1 is SNHLY and CDR2 is FYNNEI. The CDR3 DNA sequence: TGTGCCACCCTCCTCAGGGGAGACGAGCAGTACTTC. Protein sequence: CATLLRGDEQYF. The whole variable domain, remainder taken from reference TRBV2 and TRBJ2-7, is EPEVTQTPSHQVTQMGQEVILRCVPISNHLYFYWYRQILGQKVEFLVSFYNNEISEKSEIFDDQFSVERPDGSNFTLKIRSTKLEDSAMYFCATLLRGDEQYFGPGTRLTVT.

The J gene is TRBJ2-7, the V gene TRBV13; 9 bases map to TRBD1. Germline CDR1 PRHDT, CDR2 FYEKMQ (reference sequence). The trim removed 4 bases at V and 4 bases at J, leaving 8 bases unmatched. The CDR3 is 15 residues long. CDR3 amino acids: CASSSRDRVVYEQYF. Written as DNA, the CDR3 is TGTGCCAGCAGCTCCCGGGACAGGGTGGTGTACGAGCAGTACTTC.

The chain joins TRBV5-1 to TRBJ1-6; TRBD1 matches at 8 bases. The CDR3 loop spans 16 amino acids. The V segment lost 4 bases and the J segment 2 bases; nucleotides outside the gene matches: 5. Germline V gives CDR1 SGHRS, CDR2 YFSETQ. CDR3 DNA sequence: TGCGCCAGCAGCCCGACAGGGGTCACCTATAATTCACCCCTCCACTTT. Translation gives CASSPTGVTYNSPLHF.

The rearrangement links TRBV11-2 to TRBJ2-7, with D tentatively TRBD1 (6 bases). CDR1 and CDR2 (germline): SGHAT, FQNNGV. CDR3 size: 14 residues. Trimming stripped 5 bases from V and 2 bases from J, with 13 bases between. The CDR3 DNA reads as TGTGCCAGCAGCCCGCGACAGGTGACCTACGAGCAGTACTTC. Protein sequence: CASSPRQVTYEQYF.

This chain links TRBV10-1 with TRBJ1-6, with 7 bases that match TRBD1. The ends lost 2 bases at V and 8 bases at J; junction bases unmatched: 6. This CDR3 comprises 15 residues. CDR1 is WNHNN and CDR2 is SYGVQD in the germline V gene (reference sequence). The DNA of the CDR3 is TGCGCCAGCAGTGAGATCCCAGGGGGATATTCACCCCTCCACTTT. Its protein is CASSEIPGGYSPLHF.

This clone was counted once. The chain employs TRBV2 and TRBJ1-2; 7 positions agree with TRBD1. This CDR3 spans 13 amino acids. Germline CDR1 and CDR2: SNHLY and FYNNEI. Losses at the gene ends were 4 bases for V and 4 bases for J; bases not matched to a gene: 3. The CDR3 DNA follows: TGTGCCAGCAGTGGCCGGGACAGCTATGGCTACACCTTC. It codes for CASSGRDSYGYTF.

The V call is TRBV27, the J call TRBJ2-7, with 8 positions matching TRBD1. J lost 2 bases, V lost 2 bases, and 2 bases had no gene match. CDR3 length equals 14 residues. Germline CDR1 is MNHEY and CDR2 is SMNVEV (reference sequence). Here the CDR3 reads CASSLPDRAYEQYF. CDR3 nucleotides: TGTGCCAGCAGTTTACCGGACAGGGCCTACGAGCAGTACTTC.

V usage is TRBV2 and J usage is TRBJ1-4; TRBD1 matches 9 bases. This CDR3 is 13 amino acids long. Trimming cost V 7 bases and J 6 bases; bases outside gene matches: 3. Germline V lookup: CDR1 SNHLY, CDR2 FYNNEI. This chain's CDR3 is CASKGTGHEKLFF. The DNA of the CDR3 is TGTGCCAGCAAAGGGACAGGGCATGAAAAACTGTTTTTT.

The V and J genes are TRBV6-5 and TRBJ2-7; the match to TRBD1 covers 10 bases. With 7 bases clipped from V and 4 bases from J, the junction kept 4 bases outside the gene matches. This CDR3 is 13 amino acids long. Germline CDR1 and CDR2: MNHEY and SVGAGI. The CDR3: CASTGQGEYEQYF. The CDR3 nucleotides are TGTGCCAGCACAGGACAGGGGGAATACGAGCAGTACTTC.

V is TRBV2 and J is TRBJ1-1; perhaps TRBD1 as D (5 bases). Germline-derived CDR1 and CDR2 are SNHLY and FYNNEI. This CDR3 is 13 amino acids long. V was pared by 6 bases and J by 1 base, with 9 bases between. In DNA, the CDR3 is TGTGCCAGCAGGGACCAGGGGAACACTGAAGCTTTCTTT. This gives the protein CASRDQGNTEAFF.

This chain links TRBV4-1 with TRBJ1-6, with a tentative D call TRBD1 (6 bases). Trimming stripped 4 bases from V and 10 bases from J, with 17 bases between. In germline, CDR1 is MGHRA, CDR2 YSYEKL. The CDR3 has 15 amino acids. The CDR3: CASSPRGPGMSPLHF. CDR3 DNA: TGCGCCAGCAGCCCCAGGGGCCCGGGGATGTCACCCCTCCACTTT.

The chain is built from TRBV27 and TRBJ2-7, with TRBD1 matching 11 bases. Germline V CDR1 and CDR2: MNHEY, SMNVEV (reference sequence). J lost 10 bases, V lost 5 bases, and 10 bases had no gene match. The CDR3 is 14 residues long. CDR3 DNA sequence: TGTGCCAGCAGTCCCGCGGGACAGGGGGTTCGACAGTACTTC. It translates to CASSPAGQGVRQYF.

The V call is TRBV5-6, the J call TRBJ2-7; 11 nucleotides agree with TRBD2. V shed 4 bases, J shed 2 bases, and the junction held 14 bases outside the gene matches. Germline V gene data show CDR1 as SGHDT and CDR2 as YYEEEE. The CDR3 runs to 18 residues. The CDR3 DNA is TGTGCCAGCAGCAAAGGACAGACCCCGGGACTAGCGGCCTACGAGCAGTACTTC. It is translated as CASSKGQTPGLAAYEQYF.

This clone was counted a single time. The chain recombines TRBV4-3 with TRBJ2-5, with 12 bases aligning to TRBD2. V shed 5 bases, J shed 5 bases, and the junction held 6 bases outside the gene matches. Germline assignment: CDR1 LGHNA and CDR2 YSLEER. CDR3 length equals 15 residues. CDR3 amino acids: CASSASGGDGETQYF. The DNA of the CDR3 is TGCGCCAGCAGCGCTAGCGGGGGGGACGGGGAGACCCAGTACTTC.

This sequence joins TRBV25-1 and TRBJ1-3, with D uncertain. The germline CDR1 and CDR2 sequences are MGHDK and SYGVNS. V lost 3 bases and J 9 bases, leaving 12 bases between the germline ends. The CDR3 is 13 residues long. CDR3 in amino acids: CASSDPTEVTIYF. The CDR3 DNA sequence: TGTGCCAGCAGTGATCCCACTGAAGTCACCATATATTTT.

The chain couples TRBV4-2 to TRBJ2-1; 13 nucleotides match TRBD2. The CDR3 length is 16 residues. Germline V CDR1 and CDR2: LGHNA, YNFKEQ. V lost 1 base to trimming and J lost 7 bases; unmatched junction nucleotides: 4. The CDR3 spells CASSQVATSGGNEQFF. The DNA for the CDR3 is TGTGCCAGCAGCCAAGTGGCGACTAGCGGGGGGAATGAGCAGTTCTTC.

The rearrangement uses TRBV15 and TRBJ2-7; D perhaps matches TRBD2 (5 bases). The CDR3 totals 16 residues. V gave up 0 bases and J gave up 2 bases, with 14 bases separating them. Germline CDR1 is LNHNV and CDR2 is YYDKDF (reference sequence). The CDR3 protein is CATSRDRGPGPYEQYF. CDR3 sequence (DNA): TGTGCCACCAGCAGAGATCGGGGTCCGGGTCCCTACGAGCAGTACTTC. The full variable domain, rest sourced from reference TRBV15 and TRBJ2-7, is DAMVIQNPRYQVTQFGKPVTLSCSQTLNHNVMYWYQQKSSQAPKLLFHYYDKDFNNEADTPDNFQSRRPNTSFCFLDIRSPGLGDTAMYLCATSRDRGPGPYEQYFGPGTRLTVT.

The J gene is TRBJ2-7, the V gene TRBV11-2; 7 bases fit TRBD2. The CDR3 covers 16 residues. Germline V gene data show CDR1 as SGHAT and CDR2 as FQNNGV. Trimming cost V 7 bases and J 0 bases; bases outside gene matches: 12. CDR3 amino acids: CASNPAAGVSSYEQYF. In nucleotides, the CDR3 is TGTGCCAGCAACCCCGCGGCGGGGGTTAGCTCCTACGAGCAGTACTTC.

V is TRBV30 and J is TRBJ2-7; 9 bases are a match to TRBD1. J lost 0 bases, V lost 1 base, and 7 bases had no gene match. This CDR3 has 16 residues. CDR1 is GTSNPN, CDR2 SVGIG, per germline (reference sequence). CDR3 region: CAWSGGTGRVSYEQYF. CDR3 DNA: TGTGCCTGGAGTGGGGGGACAGGGAGGGTCTCCTACGAGCAGTACTTC.

The chain carries TRBV28 and TRBJ2-3; TRBD1 agrees at 7 bases. The CDR3 loop spans 15 amino acids. Germline values: CDR1 MDHEN, CDR2 SYDVKM. Losses at the gene ends were 6 bases for V and 2 bases for J; bases not matched to a gene: 8. The CDR3 DNA reads as TGTGCCAGCAGCCCGGGACAGCTGCTCACAGATACGCAGTATTTT. Translating it yields CASSPGQLLTDTQYF.

This chain uses TRBV5-5 with TRBJ1-2, with 8 bases fitting TRBD1. CDR3 length: 12 residues. J was trimmed by 8 bases and V by 6 bases; bases with no gene match: 6. Germline values: CDR1 SGHKS, CDR2 YYEKEE (reference sequence). CDR3 region: CASNQGAGGYTF. CDR3 bases: TGTGCCAGCAACCAGGGGGCAGGAGGCTACACCTTC.